Below are 17 T cell receptor beta chains sequenced from a single sample in a study of blood T cell repertoires in COVID-19. Sequencing used immunoSEQ multiplex PCR; TCRdb keeps in-frame clones, though not all of them. The table shows some 250,000 clones, with roughly 83% occurring only once. The sequencing sample was made of peripheral blood. These receptors all stem from a man older than 75 with acute or convalescent COVID-19.

The chain employs TRBV7-3 and TRBJ2-1, with 13 bases matching TRBD2. CDR3 length: 17 amino acids. V gave up 4 bases and J gave up 5 bases; unmatched junction bases: 8. CDR1 and CDR2 (germline): SGHTA, FQGTGA. For the CDR3, the DNA is TGTGCCAGCAGCTCACTAGCGGGAGGGCTCCTCGACAATGAGCAGTTCTTC. Protein sequence: CASSSLAGGLLDNEQFF.

The rearrangement uses TRBV29-1 and TRBJ1-1, with 8 bases matching TRBD1. Germline V CDR1 and CDR2: SQVTM, ANQGSEA. The CDR3 totals 12 residues. J was trimmed by 7 bases and V by 4 bases; bases with no gene match: 5. The CDR3 protein is CSVAGGGLEAFF. The CDR3 DNA is TGCAGCGTTGCAGGGGGCGGCCTTGAAGCTTTCTTT.

This clone appeared a single time. The rearrangement joins TRBV5-1 to TRBJ1-4; 9 nucleotides line up with TRBD1. Germline assignment: CDR1 SGHRS and CDR2 YFSETQ. V shed 5 bases, J shed 7 bases, and the junction held 9 bases outside the gene matches. The CDR3 totals 15 residues. CDR3 sequence: CASSATGGIREKLFF. DNA for the CDR3: TGCGCCAGCAGTGCCACAGGGGGCATTCGTGAAAAACTGTTTTTT.

The rearrangement uses TRBV19 and TRBJ2-1; D is possibly TRBD2 (7 bases). The V gene's germline CDR1 is LNHDA and CDR2 SQIVND (reference sequence). The ends were cut back, 6 bases at V and 12 bases at J, with 12 bases in the middle. This CDR3 has 11 residues. Written as DNA, the CDR3 is TGTGCCAGTAGCCAGGGAGGGGGGCAGTTCTTC. Its translation: CASSQGGGQFF.

The gene calls are TRBV3-1 (or the pseudogene TRBV3-2) and TRBJ1-1, with D possibly matching TRBD1 (5 bases). The V end lost 2 bases, the J end lost 1 base, and 5 bases lay between the germline ends. The V gene's germline CDR1 is LGHDT and CDR2 YNNKEL (reference sequence). The CDR3 contains 13 residues. The CDR3 spells CASSQQGNTEAFF. The CDR3 region has the DNA TGTGCCAGCAGCCAACAGGGGAACACTGAAGCTTTCTTT.

V is TRBV7-9 and J is TRBJ1-1; 9 nucleotides align to TRBD1. The CDR3 totals 15 residues. Trimming cost V 5 bases and J 4 bases; bases outside gene matches: 8. Germline CDR1 is SEHNR and CDR2 is FQNEAQ (reference sequence). CDR3 sequence (DNA): TGTGCCAGCAGCCTCTGGACAGGGGAGGGCACTGAAGCTTTCTTT. This encodes CASSLWTGEGTEAFF.

This clone has just one count. Other DNA sequences in this sample translate to the same CDR3. The genes are TRBV5-1 and TRBJ1-3; D call uncertain. V was cut by 1 base and J by 1 base, with 6 bases left in between. Germline CDR1 and CDR2: SGHRS and YFSETQ. The CDR3 sequence is 14 residues long. The CDR3 DNA sequence: TGCGCCAGCAGCTTGACGGGGTCTGGAAACACCATATATTTT. This translates into CASSLTGSGNTIYF.

J is TRBJ2-2 and V is TRBV11-2, with a weak D call TRBD2 (6 bases). With 5 bases removed from V and 4 bases from J, the gap between germline ends came to 14 bases. This CDR3 region has 15 residues. CDR1 is SGHAT and CDR2 is FQNNGV in the germline V gene. The CDR3 protein is CASSPLGGVTGELFF. The CDR3 DNA sequence: TGTGCCAGCAGCCCCTTGGGGGGTGTCACCGGGGAGCTGTTTTTT.

The rearrangement links TRBV28 to TRBJ1-1; tentatively, D is TRBD1 (5 bases). CDR1 and CDR2 (germline): MDHEN, SYDVKM. The ends were cut back, 5 bases at V and 4 bases at J, with 11 bases in the middle. The CDR3 loop spans 13 amino acids. The CDR3 sequence: CASSGGGATEAFF. The CDR3 nucleotides read TGTGCCAGCAGTGGGGGGGGTGCCACTGAAGCTTTCTTT.

The chain couples TRBV29-1 to TRBJ2-1, with 8 bases matching TRBD1. This CDR3 spans 12 amino acids. Germline V gene data show CDR1 as SQVTM and CDR2 as ANQGSEA. The V segment lost 8 bases and the J segment 10 bases; nucleotides outside the gene matches: 10. Here the CDR3 reads CSLGQGPQEQFF. CDR3 in DNA: TGCAGCCTCGGACAGGGTCCTCAAGAGCAGTTCTTC.

The chain links TRBV2 to TRBJ1-1; tentatively, D is TRBD1 (5 bases). Trimming took 6 bases from V and 5 from J, leaving 7 bases between them. The CDR3 covers 11 residues. Germline loops: CDR1 SNHLY, CDR2 FYNNEI. CDR3 sequence: CASSRETEAFF. In nucleotides, the CDR3 is TGTGCCAGCAGCAGGGAAACTGAAGCTTTCTTT.

This chain uses TRBV18 with TRBJ1-2; 11 bases are shared with TRBD1. Trimming at V came to 3 bases and at J to 4 bases, leaving 4 bases not matched to a gene. This CDR3 contains 15 residues. Germline V gene sequence: CDR1 KGHSH, CDR2 LQKENI. The chain's CDR3 is CASSPGTGGPYGYTF. The DNA of the CDR3 is TGTGCCAGCTCACCGGGGACAGGGGGGCCCTATGGCTACACCTTC. The variable domain in full, with the rest retrieved from reference TRBV18 and TRBJ1-2, is NAGVMQNPRHLVRRRGQEARLRCSPMKGHSHVYWYRQLPEEGLKFMVYLQKENIIDESGMPKERFSAEFPKEGPSILRIQQVVRGDSAAYFCASSPGTGGPYGYTFGSGTRLTVV.

This sequence joins TRBV7-6 and TRBJ2-7, with 8 bases identical to TRBD1. The V gene end was trimmed by 3 bases and the J gene end by 2 bases; junction bases not matched to a gene: 9. The germline gives CDR1 SGHVS, CDR2 FNYEAQ. This CDR3 comprises 16 residues. CDR3 amino acids: CASSLSGGGMAYEQYF. Written as DNA, the CDR3 is TGTGCCAGCAGCTTGTCAGGGGGCGGTATGGCCTACGAGCAGTACTTC.

This chain uses TRBV28 with TRBJ2-1; TRBD1 agrees at 10 bases. This CDR3 has 13 residues. V lost 6 bases to trimming and J lost 6 bases; unmatched junction nucleotides: 2. Germline V gene sequence: CDR1 MDHEN, CDR2 SYDVKM. CDR3 sequence: CASRRTGGNEQFF. The CDR3 region has the DNA TGTGCCAGCAGGCGGACAGGGGGCAATGAGCAGTTCTTC.

The chain carries TRBV2 and TRBJ2-1, with 8 positions matching TRBD1. V was clipped by 7 bases and J by 6 bases; unmatched bases: 20. The CDR3 length is 18 residues. Germline assignment: CDR1 SNHLY and CDR2 FYNNEI. The CDR3 sequence: CASKRAGQALNLGNEQFF. CDR3 nucleotides: TGTGCCAGCAAGCGTGCGGGACAGGCGTTAAATTTAGGCAATGAGCAGTTCTTC.

V and J are TRBV5-1 and TRBJ1-2, with D maybe TRBD1 (5 bases). V dropped 4 bases and J dropped 0 bases, with 13 bases sitting between them. Germline V gives CDR1 SGHRS, CDR2 YFSETQ. CDR3 size: 15 residues. The CDR3 is CASSRTIQANYGYTF. The CDR3 DNA follows: TGCGCCAGCAGCCGGACAATACAAGCTAACTATGGCTACACCTTC.

The V call is TRBV13, the J call TRBJ2-3; TRBD2 aligns across 12 bases. Trimming at V came to 5 bases and at J to 3 bases, leaving 9 bases not matched to a gene. The germline V gene has CDR1 PRHDT and CDR2 FYEKMQ (reference sequence). CDR3 length equals 17 residues. CDR3 nucleotides: TGTGCCAGCAGCCTCCGGACTAGCGGGGAAAAGACAGATACGCAGTATTTT. Encoded protein: CASSLRTSGEKTDTQYF.